The 20 T cell receptor beta chains in this list originate from one sample, sequenced in a study of Ad26.COV2.S vaccination and SARS-CoV-2 variants. Assay: immunoSEQ multiplex PCR; the TCRdb copy retains only in-frame clones and omits some. The data hold almost 400,000 clones, with roughly 90% observed a single time. Treatment of the sample: 15 to 20 received Ad26.COV2.S at low or high dose, single or two shots; roughly five received placebo; per-sample allocation not given. Specimen acquisition occurred on day 63 following the initial vaccine or placebo injection. This material consisted of peripheral blood, taken in a trial of Ad26.COV2.S vaccine versus placebo. These receptors were obtained from a person between 18 and 60 years old who received the Ad26.COV2.S COVID-19 vaccine or a placebo.

The rearrangement uses TRBV19 and TRBJ2-6; no clear D. This CDR3 has 13 residues. Germline CDR1 reads LNHDA; CDR2 reads SQIVND (reference sequence). The ends were cut back, 6 bases at V and 1 base at J, with 4 bases in the middle. The CDR3 sequence is CASRGSGANVLTF. The DNA of the CDR3 is TGTGCCAGTAGGGGTTCTGGGGCCAACGTCCTGACTTTC.

The V and J genes are TRBV30 and TRBJ1-4; possible D gene TRBD1, 6 bases. Trimming removed 0 bases at V and 3 bases at J, with 14 bases between. Per the germline V gene, CDR1 is GTSNPN and CDR2 is SVGIG (reference sequence). The CDR3 is 16 residues long. CDR3 DNA sequence: TGTGCCTGGAGTGTAGTCGGCAGGGGCCCTAATGAAAAACTGTTTTTT. Translated, it gives CAWSVVGRGPNEKLFF.

The CDR3 region has the DNA TGTGCCAGCAGCGCCATGTGGGGGCGAAGCACTGAAGCTTTCTTT. Residues: CASSAMWGRSTEAFF. This chain connects TRBV11-3 to TRBJ1-1; weak D call: TRBD1 (6 bases). The CDR3 loop spans 15 amino acids. Trimming stripped 5 bases from V and 4 bases from J, with 17 bases between. CDR1 is SGHNT and CDR2 is YENEEA in the germline V gene.

The chain carries TRBV11-2 and TRBJ1-1; TRBD1 matches at 8 bases. The CDR3 totals 15 residues. J gave up 5 bases and V 2 bases, and 7 bases lay outside the gene matches. The V gene's germline CDR1 is SGHAT and CDR2 FQNNGV. The CDR3 sequence: CASSLPRTGFTEAFF. CDR3 nucleotides: TGTGCCAGCAGCTTACCTCGGACAGGGTTTACTGAAGCTTTCTTT. The complete variable domain, with remaining parts taken from reference TRBV11-2 and TRBJ1-1, reads EAGVAQSPRYKIIEKRQSVAFWCNPISGHATLYWYQQILGQGPKLLIQFQNNGVVDDSQLPKDRFSAERLKGVDSTLKIQPAKLEDSAVYLCASSLPRTGFTEAFFGQGTRLTVV.

This chain uses TRBV21-1 with TRBJ2-2; the table's D call TRBD1 went unverified against the DNA. TRBV21-1 is an annotated pseudogene. The CDR3 extends over 16 amino acids. Written as DNA, the CDR3 is TGTGCCAGCAGCAAAGCATCACAGGGTTGCACCGGGGAGCTGTTTTTT. It translates to CASSKASQGCTGELFF.

This chain links TRBV9 with TRBJ1-6; no clear D gene. V gave up 2 bases and J gave up 10 bases, with 13 bases separating them. This CDR3 has 14 amino acids. CDR1 and CDR2 from the germline V gene are SGDLS and YYNGEE. The CDR3 reads CASSVDLGGSPLHF. The CDR3 DNA is TGTGCCAGCAGCGTGGATTTAGGAGGCTCACCCCTCCACTTT.

The J gene is TRBJ2-5, the V gene TRBV27; D is possibly TRBD1 or TRBD2 (5 bases each). Per the germline V gene, CDR1 is MNHEY and CDR2 is SMNVEV (reference sequence). The CDR3 spans 15 residues. V lost 5 bases, J lost 3 bases, and 16 bases lay in between. The CDR3 is CASSTNRDAKETQYF. The CDR3 DNA reads as TGTGCCAGCAGTACAAACCGGGACGCCAAAGAGACCCAGTACTTC.

J is TRBJ1-2 and V is TRBV28; 8 positions agree with TRBD1. The CDR3 runs to 12 residues. Germline-derived CDR1 and CDR2 are MDHEN and SYDVKM. With 6 bases clipped from V and 4 bases from J, the junction kept 1 base outside the gene matches. The CDR3 reads CASRQGVYGYTF. The CDR3 DNA follows: TGTGCCAGCAGACAGGGGGTCTATGGCTACACCTTC.

Turning to this clone: At one of its ends the junction is not consistent with the germline gene, which may arise from a read error. The V gene is TRBV29-1, the J gene TRBJ2-3; D may correspond to TRBD1 or TRBD2 (6 bases each). This CDR3 comprises 12 residues. CDR1 SQVTM and CDR2 ANQGSEA come from the germline V gene. CDR3 loop: CSDAGPRPRGGF. CDR3 nucleotides: TGCAGCGACGCGGGACCTCGACCCCGAGGGGGTTTT.

This clone is a singleton in its sample. V usage is TRBV7-3 and J usage is TRBJ2-2; 8 bases are a match to TRBD1. The CDR3 totals 15 residues. Germline assignment: CDR1 SGHTA and CDR2 FQGTGA. Unmatched junction bases numbered 2, after V lost 5 bases and J lost 0 bases. CDR3: CASSRQGTNTGELFF. The CDR3 DNA reads as TGTGCCAGCAGCAGACAGGGGACGAACACCGGGGAGCTGTTTTTT.

This sequence joins TRBV5-4 and TRBJ2-1; TRBD2 matches 8 bases. Germline V CDR1 and CDR2: SGHNT, YYREEE (reference sequence). The junction had 1 base not matched to a gene; V was cut back by 1 base and J by 1 base. The CDR3 extends over 15 amino acids. The CDR3 nucleotides are TGTGCCAGCAGCTTGACGGGAGGGTCCTACAATGAGCAGTTCTTC. This translates into CASSLTGGSYNEQFF.

The rearrangement links TRBV19 to TRBJ2-7; 9 bases line up with TRBD2. V dropped 4 bases and J dropped 3; count of bases not matched to a gene: 7. Germline CDR1 LNHDA, CDR2 SQIVND (reference sequence). CDR3 length equals 15 residues. The CDR3 DNA sequence: TGTGCCAGTAGTACTTCCGGTAGCGGGAGCTACGAGCAGTACTTC. Its protein product is CASSTSGSGSYEQYF. Variable domain in full (rest from reference TRBV19 and TRBJ2-7): DGGITQSPKYLFRKEGQNVTLSCEQNLNHDAMYWYRQDPGQGLRLIYYSQIVNDFQKGDIAEGYSVSREKKESFPLTVTSAQKNPTAFYLCASSTSGSGSYEQYFGPGTRLTVT.

The rearrangement joins TRBV6-5 to TRBJ2-7, with TRBD1 as a possible D gene (7 bases). CDR3 size: 15 residues. V was shortened by 3 bases and J by 3 bases, with 15 bases between the two germline ends. Germline-derived CDR1 and CDR2 are MNHEY and SVGAGI. CDR3 nucleotide sequence: TGTGCCAGCAGTTATCAGGGGGACTGGCGCTACGAGCAGTACTTC. This translates into CASSYQGDWRYEQYF.

A single count supports this clone. The chain joins TRBV6-5 to TRBJ1-1, with 8 bases identical to TRBD1. Germline loops: CDR1 MNHEY, CDR2 SVGAGI. The J segment lost 7 bases and the V segment lost 2 bases, leaving 6 bases of the junction unmatched. The CDR3 has 14 residues. The CDR3 sequence is CASSYKQDRVEAFF. CDR3 bases: TGTGCCAGCAGTTACAAACAGGACAGGGTTGAAGCTTTCTTT.

The chain uses TRBV28 and TRBJ2-7; the D call may be TRBD1 or TRBD2 (7 bases each). This CDR3 region has 14 residues. Germline-derived CDR1 and CDR2 are MDHEN and SYDVKM. V lost 4 bases and J lost 5, with 15 bases in between. DNA for the CDR3: TGTGCCAGCAGTTCCACAGGGGAGGGCGACGAGCAGTACTTC. As protein: CASSSTGEGDEQYF.

The rearrangement joins TRBV28 to TRBJ2-7; no reliable D call. Germline CDR1 and CDR2: MDHEN and SYDVKM. Deletions cut 2 bases from V and 3 bases from J, with 8 bases between. This CDR3 region has 13 residues. The CDR3, as DNA: TGTGCCAGCAGTTTAGGGTGGAACTACGAGCAGTACTTC. Translating gives CASSLGWNYEQYF. Drawing the rest from reference TRBV28 and TRBJ2-7, the complete variable domain is DVKVTQSSRYLVKRTGEKVFLECVQDMDHENMFWYRQDPGLGLRLIYFSYDVKMKEKGDIPEGYSVSREKKERFSLILESASTNQTSMYLCASSLGWNYEQYFGPGTRLTVT.

This chain uses TRBV2 with TRBJ2-1; TRBD2 matches at 9 bases. Germline V lookup: CDR1 SNHLY, CDR2 FYNNEI. V was clipped by 8 bases and J by 6 bases; unmatched bases: 5. The length of the CDR3 is 13 residues. This CDR3 reads CASDSGSRNEQFF. CDR3 nucleotide sequence: TGTGCCAGCGATAGCGGGAGCCGCAATGAGCAGTTCTTC.

This clone was observed a single time. The chain uses TRBV18 and TRBJ2-7, with TRBD2 matching 11 bases. V shed 3 bases and J 5 bases; nucleotides not matched to a gene: 12. The CDR3 length is 17 residues. CDR1 is KGHSH and CDR2 is LQKENI in the germline V gene. The CDR3 bases are TGTGCCAGCTCACCTTTAGCGGGAGGGCCAACTATCCACGAGCAGTACTTC. This translates into CASSPLAGGPTIHEQYF.

CDR3: CASSLFPDTQYF. The CDR3 DNA follows: TGTGCCAGCAGCTTGTTTCCAGATACGCAGTATTTT. The V and J genes are TRBV5-5 and TRBJ2-3; no reliable D call. CDR1 is SGHKS and CDR2 is YYEKEE in the germline V gene (reference sequence). V was clipped by 1 base and J by 4 bases, with 4 bases between them. The length of the CDR3 is 12 residues.

The chain uses TRBV5-1 and TRBJ2-7, with 10 bases identical to TRBD2. The germline gives CDR1 SGHRS, CDR2 YFSETQ. There are 14 residues in the CDR3. V lost 8 bases and J lost 5; bases outside the gene matches: 10. The CDR3 DNA is TGCGCCAGTTCGTGGGCTAGCGGGGGAGACGAGCAGTACTTC. Residues: CASSWASGGDEQYF.